The 23 T cell receptor beta chains below all came from one sample that was sequenced in a study of response to subunit inactivated influenza vaccine. Each CDR3 protein gets one entry after TCRdb re-called the RT-PCR reads with MiXCR. The sample records about 580,000 distinct CDR3 sequences, 12% to 15% being singletons. The sequencing here drew on PBMCs from blood, taken about 12 days after vaccination. These receptors were collected from a man aged 45-65 years who received an inactivated influenza vaccine.

This clonotype was recorded a few times. The J gene is TRBJ1-1, the V gene TRBV7-3, with TRBD1 as a possible D gene (6 bases). V dropped 2 bases and J dropped 7 bases, with 14 bases sitting between them. Germline CDR1 reads SGHTA; CDR2 reads FQGTGA. This CDR3 is 14 amino acids long. Here the CDR3 DNA reads TGTGCCAGCAGCTTAGGAGGGGGATTAAGTGAAGCTTTCTTT. Its translation is CASSLGGGLSEAFF.

The sample holds a few counts of this clonotype. This sequence joins TRBV6-6 and TRBJ2-3, with D hard to call. CDR1 is MNHNY, CDR2 SVGAGI, per germline (reference sequence). Trimming took 7 bases from V and 6 from J, leaving 8 bases between them. The CDR3 loop spans 11 amino acids. CDR3 protein: CASTMEDTQYF. In DNA form, the CDR3 reads TGTGCCAGCACCATGGAGGATACGCAGTATTTT.

This clonotype has more than one count but fewer than ten. V and J are TRBV4-1 and TRBJ1-2; the D gene is possibly TRBD1 (5 bases). V dropped 7 bases and J dropped 6 bases, with 9 bases sitting between them. Germline lookup yields CDR1 MGHRA and CDR2 YSYEKL. The CDR3 is 11 amino acids. The CDR3 spells CASTQGDGYTF. The DNA for the CDR3 is TGCGCCAGCACTCAGGGAGATGGCTACACCTTC.

This clonotype turned up a few times. This sequence joins TRBV24-1 and TRBJ2-3, with D tentatively TRBD1 (6 bases). The CDR3 consists of 15 residues. Germline CDR1 reads KGHDR; CDR2 reads SFDVKD. Trimming removed 5 bases at V and 5 bases at J, with 16 bases between. CDR3 nucleotide sequence: TGTGCCACCAGTGCCCCACAGGGTCGGGTAGATACGCAGTATTTT. This sequence encodes CATSAPQGRVDTQYF.

This clonotype was seen at least ten times. This chain connects TRBV28 to TRBJ2-7; 7 positions agree with TRBD1. CDR1 and CDR2 (germline): MDHEN, SYDVKM. The V segment lost 9 bases and the J segment 2 bases; nucleotides outside the gene matches: 10. This CDR3 contains 14 residues. CDR3 sequence reads: CASKITGTAYEQYF. CDR3 in DNA: TGTGCCAGTAAAATTACCGGGACAGCCTACGAGCAGTACTTC.

This clonotype occurred a few times. This rearrangement joins TRBV28 to TRBJ2-3; 7 positions agree with TRBD2. Unmatched junction bases numbered 8, after V lost 6 bases and J lost 2 bases. This CDR3 has 15 amino acids. Per the germline V gene, CDR1 is MDHEN and CDR2 is SYDVKM. The CDR3 coding sequence is TGTGCCAGCAGCCCCAGCGGGACCTACACAGATACGCAGTATTTT. Protein sequence: CASSPSGTYTDTQYF.

This clonotype was observed a handful of times. The chain uses TRBV9 and TRBJ2-7; D gene uncertain. The CDR3 has 14 residues. Between the trimmed V and J ends, which lost 2 bases and 2 bases, there was a span of 11 bases. Germline CDR1 is SGDLS and CDR2 is YYNGEE. CDR3 nucleotide sequence: TGTGCCAGCAGCGTTCAATCAACGCCCTACGAGCAGTACTTC. Encoded protein: CASSVQSTPYEQYF.

Only a few counts were recorded for this clonotype. This chain joins TRBV20-1 and TRBJ2-5; 7 bases line up with TRBD2. CDR1 is DFQATT and CDR2 is SNEGSKA in the germline V gene (reference sequence). Trimming took 0 bases from V and 4 from J; bases not matched to a gene: 5. The CDR3 contains 14 residues. CDR3 DNA: TGCAGTGCTAGAGAAGGGAGGGGAGGAGAGACCCAGTACTTC. It translates to CSAREGRGGETQYF.

In this sample, this clonotype turned up a few times. The V and J genes are TRBV5-8 and TRBJ2-1, with D hard to call. The length of the CDR3 is 14 residues. From germline, CDR1 is SGHTS and CDR2 YDEGEE. Trimming took 0 bases from V and 7 from J, leaving 11 bases between them. The CDR3: CASSLDAVGNEQFF. The CDR3 nucleotides are TGTGCCAGCAGCTTGGATGCAGTAGGTAATGAGCAGTTCTTC.

This clonotype turned up a few times. The chain uses TRBV6-2 or TRBV6-3 and TRBJ2-1; TRBD1 matches 7 bases. In germline, CDR1 is MNHEY, CDR2 SVGEGT. Trimming at V came to 0 bases and at J to 0 bases, leaving 17 bases not matched to a gene. This CDR3 is built from 21 residues. The CDR3 here is CASSYSSRGQFRSSSYNEQFF. CDR3 nucleotides: TGTGCCAGCAGTTACTCTTCGAGGGGACAGTTTCGCTCGAGCTCCTACAATGAGCAGTTCTTC.

The rearrangement links TRBV6-2 or TRBV6-3 to TRBJ1-5; D gene unclear. This CDR3 spans 14 amino acids. CDR1 and CDR2 from the germline V gene are MNHEY and SVGEGT. V was cut by 7 bases and J by 0 bases, with 10 bases left in between. The DNA for the CDR3 is TGTGCCAGCATCCCGGTAGATAGCAATCAGCCCCAGCATTTT. Protein product: CASIPVDSNQPQHF.

The chain is built from TRBV7-8 and TRBJ2-5, with D hard to call. The CDR3 contains 11 residues. Trimming pared 0 bases from V and 9 bases from J, leaving 5 bases between. Germline V CDR1 and CDR2: SGHVS, FQNEAQ. The CDR3 DNA reads TGTGCCAGCAGCTTAGCGATCCCCCAGTACTTC. Translated: CASSLAIPQYF. Full variable domain (missing parts from reference TRBV7-8 and TRBJ2-5): GAGVSQSPRYKVAKRGQDVALRCDPISGHVSLFWYQQALGQGPEFLTYFQNEAQLDKSGLPSDRFFAERPEGSVSTLKIQRTQQEDSAVYLCASSLAIPQYFGPGTRLLVL.

This chain joins TRBV4-3 and TRBJ2-3; 11 bases match TRBD2. This CDR3 is 16 amino acids long. V shed 4 bases and J 4 bases; nucleotides not matched to a gene: 7. From germline, CDR1 is LGHNA and CDR2 YSLEER. The CDR3 coding sequence is TGCGCCAGCAGCCTACAAGTACTAGCGGGAGCAGATACGCAGTATTTT. Translating gives CASSLQVLAGADTQYF.

The V call is TRBV12-3 or TRBV12-4, the J call TRBJ2-7; 8 nucleotides agree with TRBD2. Trimming took 6 bases from V and 3 from J; bases not matched to a gene: 16. This CDR3 is 17 amino acids long. The CDR3 nucleotides read TGTGCCAGCAGCCCCGGGGGGGGGGCGATCAACTACTACGAGCAGTACTTC. It yields the protein CASSPGGGAINYYEQYF.

This clonotype was recorded many times. This chain joins TRBV20-1 and TRBJ2-2, with 9 bases lining up with TRBD1. Germline V gives CDR1 DFQATT, CDR2 SNEGSKA (reference sequence). The CDR3 consists of 15 residues. Unmatched junction bases numbered 6, after V lost 5 bases and J lost 2 bases. This CDR3 reads CSARRGQGNTGELFF. The CDR3 DNA is TGCAGTGCTCGCCGGGGACAGGGAAACACCGGGGAGCTGTTTTTT.

This rearrangement joins TRBV4-3 to TRBJ2-6, with D perhaps TRBD1 or TRBD2 (5 bases each). The germline CDR1 and CDR2 sequences are LGHNA and YSLEER. Trimming removed 0 bases at V and 0 bases at J, with 15 bases between. There are 19 residues in the CDR3. CDR3 in amino acids: CASSQETGRSFSGANVLTF. DNA for the CDR3: TGCGCCAGCAGCCAAGAGACGGGGCGGAGTTTCTCTGGGGCCAACGTCCTGACTTTC.

This clonotype came up a few times. This chain joins TRBV6-6 and TRBJ2-5, with D hard to call. Looked up from germline, CDR1 is MNHNY and CDR2 is SVGAGI (reference sequence). The CDR3 consists of 12 residues. Deletions cut 0 bases from V and 4 bases from J, with 3 bases between. CDR3 DNA sequence: TGTGCCAGCAGTTACTCGATAGAGACCCAGTACTTC. This codes for CASSYSIETQYF.

The chain recombines TRBV20-1 with TRBJ2-7, with a weak D call TRBD1 (5 bases). Germline V gene lookup returns CDR1 DFQATT and CDR2 SNEGSKA (reference sequence). The germline V and J ends were trimmed by 3 bases and 0 bases, with 12 bases remaining between them. The CDR3 has 14 amino acids. CDR3 region: CSASNLDSSYEQYF. The DNA for the CDR3 is TGCAGTGCTAGCAACCTCGACAGCTCCTACGAGCAGTACTTC.

This clonotype appeared a few times. The chain is built from TRBV19 and TRBJ2-7; tentatively, D is TRBD2 (5 bases). The ends were cut back, 3 bases at V and 2 bases at J, with 14 bases in the middle. From germline, CDR1 is LNHDA and CDR2 SQIVND (reference sequence). The CDR3 length is 15 residues. The CDR3 region has the DNA TGTGCCAGTAGTATCTCCCGGGAAGGACCCTACGAGCAGTACTTC. As protein: CASSISREGPYEQYF.

The CDR3 sequence: CSASRQGVGELFF. The DNA of the CDR3 is TGCAGTGCTAGCAGACAGGGGGTGGGGGAGCTGTTTTTT. The chain recombines TRBV20-1 with TRBJ2-2; TRBD1 aligns across 9 bases. After removal of 3 bases from V and 8 bases from J, the junction contained 4 bases not matched to a gene. Germline V CDR1 and CDR2: DFQATT, SNEGSKA (reference sequence). This CDR3 comprises 13 residues.

This clonotype was seen only a few times. This chain joins TRBV5-1 and TRBJ1-2; TRBD1 might be the D (6 bases). The germline V gene has CDR1 SGHRS and CDR2 YFSETQ. V dropped 0 bases and J dropped 4 bases, with 10 bases sitting between them. The CDR3 is 14 amino acids. CDR3 loop: CASSLEDRIYGYTF. CDR3 nucleotide sequence: TGCGCCAGCAGCTTGGAGGACAGAATCTATGGCTACACCTTC.

About this clonotype: A much larger clone is a single base away; this may be a read error. The chain is built from TRBV10-3 and TRBJ2-3; TRBD2 is a possible D gene (6 bases). The germline V gene has CDR1 ENHRY and CDR2 SYGVKD. This CDR3 has 14 residues. The germline V and J ends were trimmed by 4 bases and 0 bases, with 8 bases remaining between them. The CDR3 spells CAISVGTSTDTQYF. The CDR3 DNA sequence: TGTGCCATCAGTGTCGGGACTAGCACAGATACGCAGTATTTT.

The rearrangement uses TRBV5-1 and TRBJ2-3; 7 bases are shared with TRBD2. Unmatched junction bases numbered 9, after V lost 0 bases and J lost 2 bases. Germline V lookup: CDR1 SGHRS, CDR2 YFSETQ. CDR3 length: 17 amino acids. The CDR3 coding sequence is TGCGCCAGCAGCTTGGGGGCTTGGGAGGGGAACACAGATACGCAGTATTTT. Translated: CASSLGAWEGNTDTQYF.